This T cell receptor beta chain was obtained from a study of blood T cell repertoires in COVID-19. The overall study: The United States, Italy and Spain were the sources of the acute and convalescent COVID-19 samples.

Original processing notes: Researchers report that nucleated cell counts were estimated from reference gene primer amplification. The repertoire was sequenced with immunoSEQ multiplex PCR; TCRdb's copy has only in-frame clones and lacks some. V and J calls and clone size come straight from that table; D and trimming were deduced from the DNA. The sample carries around 150,000 clones, 85% recorded once. V dropped 6 bases and J dropped 1; count of bases not matched to a gene: 5. This CDR3 region has 14 residues. Germline loops: CDR1 SGHAT, CDR2 FQNNGV. Patients at the Seattle site were enrolled during active infection and followed longitudinally.

Sequenced material: peripheral blood. The V call is TRBV11-2, the J call TRBJ1-1; TRBD1 matches at 7 bases. The receptor comes from a woman aged 55-69 years with COVID-19, enrolled during active disease. CDR3 bases: TGTGCCAGCAGGTGGGACAGCACGAACACTGAAGCTTTCTTT. Translation: CASRWDSTNTEAFF.